This T cell receptor (beta chain) was identified in a study of blood T cell repertoires in COVID-19. The data were produced by immunoSEQ multiplex PCR, yet TCRdb's version contains in-frame clones alone and is incomplete. The table shows roughly 230,000 clones, with about four fifths occurring only once. The study drew participants aged about 18 to 95 years from approximately 23 US areas. CDR3 size: 15 residues. Trimming cost V 4 bases and J 4 bases; bases outside gene matches: 7. Germline CDR1 reads MDHEN; CDR2 reads SYDVKM. Sequencing was performed on PBMCs or T cells enriched from blood (not recorded which). This clonotype originated in a man in his fifties who had recovered from COVID-19. This chain connects TRBV28 to TRBJ1-1; 9 bases agree with TRBD1. This chain's CDR3 is CASSSRDRVSTEAFF. The CDR3 nucleotides are TGTGCCAGCAGTTCGAGGGACAGGGTGAGCACTGAAGCTTTCTTT.